Listed here are 10 T cell receptor beta chains from one sample, sequenced in a study of human T cells and chemical hapten exposure. Time point noted: patch test 1, 2 weeks after DPC sensitization. As to treatment: therapeutic diphenylcyclopropenone sensitization with weekly scalp DPC. TCRdb re-called the RACE reads with MiXCR, one entry per CDR3 protein. The table lists around 300,000 distinct CDR3 sequences, roughly 6.9% of them singletons, with less than 10% in the top ten. Source: whole blood, taken in connection with sensitization to the hapten diphenylcyclopropenone (DPC). The receptor source for this set is a woman in her late teens or twenties with alopecia areata. Some clones in this sample may be carry-over from other donors' samples.

This clonotype was counted between two and nine times. This chain links TRBV6-1 with TRBJ1-5; D gene uncertain. CDR1 and CDR2 from the germline V gene are MNHNS and SASEGT. This CDR3 spans 14 amino acids. V gave up 2 bases and J gave up 1 base, with 6 bases separating them. CDR3 DNA sequence: TGTGCCAGCAGTGAACGGCAAAGCAATCAGCCCCAGCATTTT. It specifies CASSERQSNQPQHF.

This clonotype showed up many times. The V and J genes are TRBV6-5 and TRBJ2-3, with D perhaps TRBD1 (6 bases). V lost 4 bases and J lost 2, with 13 bases in between. The CDR3 spans 15 residues. Germline V gene lookup returns CDR1 MNHEY and CDR2 SVGAGI. CDR3 sequence (DNA): TGTGCCAGCAGTTCCTTGACAGGTCTCACAGATACGCAGTATTTT. Translated, it gives CASSSLTGLTDTQYF.

This clonotype has just a few counts. CDR3 bases: TGTGCCACCAGTGAGGGCCCCCCCTACAATGAGCAGTTCTTC. Protein product: CATSEGPPYNEQFF. V gene TRBV24-1 combines with J gene TRBJ2-1; D remains ambiguous. V lost 4 bases and J lost 2, with 8 bases in between. Germline V gene data show CDR1 as KGHDR and CDR2 as SFDVKD. The CDR3 spans 14 residues.

The rearrangement links TRBV6-5 to TRBJ2-1; 14 bases map to TRBD2. CDR1 is MNHEY, CDR2 SVGAGI, per germline. The CDR3 totals 16 residues. V shed 0 bases, J shed 9 bases, and the junction held 4 bases outside the gene matches. The CDR3 coding sequence is TGTGCCAGCAGTTACTCGACTAGCGGGGGGGCAGGTGAGCAGTTCTTC. It encodes CASSYSTSGGAGEQFF.

This clonotype was seen a few times. V is TRBV7-3 and J is TRBJ2-2; D may correspond to TRBD1 or TRBD2 (5 bases each). Germline values: CDR1 SGHTA, CDR2 FQGTGA. Trimming took 4 bases from V and 5 from J, leaving 17 bases between them. The CDR3 consists of 16 residues. CDR3 residues: CASSSRLGTSTGELFF. The DNA for the CDR3 is TGTGCCAGCAGCTCGAGGCTAGGGACGTCGACCGGGGAGCTGTTTTTT. Complete variable domain (other parts from reference TRBV7-3 and TRBJ2-2): GAGVSQTPSNKVTEKGKYVELRCDPISGHTALYWYRQSLGQGPEFLIYFQGTGAADDSGLPNDRFFAVRPEGSVSTLKIQRTERGDSAVYLCASSSRLGTSTGELFFGEGSRLTVL.

The rearrangement joins TRBV12-3 or TRBV12-4 to TRBJ1-2, with unresolved D. With 6 bases removed from V and 4 bases from J, the gap between germline ends came to 12 bases. The CDR3 has 13 amino acids. The CDR3 DNA reads TGTGCCAGCAGCGCTTCAGGTGGCTATGGCTACACCTTC. It is translated as CASSASGGYGYTF.

This clonotype was found many times. The rearrangement links TRBV7-2 to TRBJ2-1; D is ambiguous. CDR3 length: 14 amino acids. V was clipped by 4 bases and J by 1 base, with 8 bases between them. The germline gives CDR1 SGHTA, CDR2 FQGNSA. In DNA form, the CDR3 reads TGTGCCAGCAGCTCAGGAGTGTCCTACAATGAGCAGTTCTTC. Translating gives CASSSGVSYNEQFF.

This clonotype was observed many times. V gene TRBV12-3 or TRBV12-4 combines with J gene TRBJ2-6; TRBD2 might be the D (6 bases). CDR3 length equals 14 residues. V was shortened by 10 bases and J by 0 bases, with 10 bases between the two germline ends. The CDR3 spells CATPGGSGANVLTF. CDR3 bases: TGTGCCACCCCCGGGGGCTCTGGGGCCAACGTCCTGACTTTC.

The rearrangement links TRBV14 to TRBJ1-1, with TRBD1 matching 7 bases. V dropped 1 base and J dropped 0; count of bases not matched to a gene: 5. The length of the CDR3 is 16 residues. Per the germline V gene, CDR1 is SGHDN and CDR2 is FVKESK. Here the CDR3 DNA reads TGTGCCAGCAGCCAAGGGCATACAGGGGTGAACACTGAAGCTTTCTTT. Its translation is CASSQGHTGVNTEAFF.

This chain links TRBV20-1 with TRBJ1-5, with no clear D. The germline gives CDR1 DFQATT, CDR2 SNEGSKA (reference sequence). This CDR3 contains 14 residues. Trimming removed 5 bases from V and 4 bases from J, with 15 bases in between. The CDR3 protein is CSAASILRNQPQHF. CDR3 bases: TGCAGTGCTGCCTCGATCCTTCGGAATCAGCCCCAGCATTTT.